These 28 T cell receptor beta chains share one sample of origin, sequenced in a study of radiotherapy plus CTLA-4 blockade in lung cancer. Assay: immunoSEQ multiplex PCR; the TCRdb copy retains only in-frame clones and omits some. The data contain approximately 78,000 clones, approximately 80% of them singletons. The sequences come from peripheral blood, collected from a patient treated with radiotherapy plus ipilimumab. Every receptor here comes from a human donor with non-small cell lung cancer who had a complete response to radiotherapy plus ipilimumab.

About this clone: The conserved phenylalanine or tryptophan is not found at the CDR3 terminus, so this likely reflects a read error. No DNA is shown, since the ends of the CDR3 on it are uncertain; the CDR3 is the one TCRdb lists. The J gene is TRBJ2-7, the V gene TRBV3-2. TRBV3-2 is a listed pseudogene. The CDR3 length equals 8 residues, ends included. CDR3 in amino acids: CASSPEPH.

The chain carries TRBV27 and TRBJ1-2, with 8 bases matching TRBD1. The ends lost 0 bases at V and 6 bases at J; junction bases unmatched: 6. This CDR3 region has 15 residues. CDR1 is MNHEY and CDR2 is SMNVEV in the germline V gene (reference sequence). CDR3 residues: CASSLSQGAMNGYTF. CDR3 sequence (DNA): TGTGCCAGCAGTTTATCGCAGGGGGCAATGAATGGCTACACCTTC.

The CDR3 is CASSFNPTTYGYTF. For the CDR3, the DNA is TGTGCCAGCAGTTTCAACCCTACCACTTATGGCTACACCTTC. The chain couples TRBV27 to TRBJ1-2; D remains unclear. The V gene's germline CDR1 is MNHEY and CDR2 SMNVEV (reference sequence). Trimming took 3 bases from V and 5 from J, leaving 13 bases between them. The length of the CDR3 is 14 residues.

The chain is built from TRBV19 and TRBJ1-1; D might be TRBD1 (5 bases). Germline assignment: CDR1 LNHDA and CDR2 SQIVND (reference sequence). Trimming took off 8 bases at V and 1 base at J, with 17 bases between the two ends. The CDR3 runs to 15 residues. The CDR3, as DNA: TGTGCCAGTCTCCGGGCAGGGCGAGAGAACACTGAAGCTTTCTTT. Protein sequence: CASLRAGRENTEAFF.

This clone was observed a few times. CDR3 sequence reads: CASSWGGSYEQYV. The CDR3 DNA reads TGTGCCAGCAGCTGGGGGGGGTCCTACGAGCAGTACGTC. This rearrangement joins TRBV11-2 to TRBJ2-7; 7 positions match TRBD2. Germline CDR1 reads SGHAT; CDR2 reads FQNNGV. V gave up 4 bases and J gave up 1 base; unmatched junction bases: 1. The CDR3 consists of 13 residues.

This clone was seen only a few times. J is TRBJ2-7 and V is TRBV5-4; D not resolved. Germline V gene data show CDR1 as SGHNT and CDR2 as YYREEE (reference sequence). The V end was cut by 3 bases, the J end by 5 bases, with 15 bases between. CDR3 length: 14 residues. The CDR3 protein is CASSSGRSHDEQYF. In nucleotides, the CDR3 is TGTGCCAGCAGCTCCGGACGGAGTCATGACGAGCAGTACTTC.

The chain links TRBV9 to TRBJ2-3, with D possibly being TRBD2 (6 bases). The germline CDR1 and CDR2 sequences are SGDLS and YYNGEE. This CDR3 has 15 amino acids. V was shortened by 7 bases and J by 0 bases, with 15 bases between the two germline ends. DNA of the CDR3: TGTGCCAGCCAAGGTGGGGGGACTAGCACAGATACGCAGTATTTT. Encoded protein: CASQGGGTSTDTQYF.

The chain recombines TRBV27 with TRBJ1-2, with a tentative D call TRBD1 (6 bases). CDR3 length: 14 amino acids. The V gene lost 1 base and the J gene lost 6 bases, with 12 bases spanning the gap. Germline CDR1 reads MNHEY; CDR2 reads SMNVEV (reference sequence). Written as DNA, the CDR3 is TGTGCCAGCAGTTTATTTCCGGGGGCAGATGGCTACACCTTC. Encoded protein: CASSLFPGADGYTF.

As DNA, the CDR3 is TGTGCCAGCAGCCCAGGACGGCTTAACTATGGCTACACCTTC. Residues: CASSPGRLNYGYTF. The chain uses TRBV7-2 and TRBJ1-2; D unresolved. Per the germline V gene, CDR1 is SGHTA and CDR2 is FQGNSA. V was trimmed by 5 bases and J by 1 base, leaving 11 bases between them. This CDR3 comprises 14 residues. Based on the CDR3 plus reference TRBV7-2 and TRBJ1-2, the full variable domain is GAGVSQSPSNKVTEKGKDVELRCDPISGHTALYWYRQSLGQGLEFLIYFQGNSAPDKSGLPSDRFSAERTGGSVSTLTIQRTQQEDSAVYLCASSPGRLNYGYTFGSGTRLTVV.

The V gene is TRBV5-6, the J gene TRBJ1-5, with TRBD1 identical over 7 bases. The CDR3 contains 15 residues. In germline, CDR1 is SGHDT, CDR2 YYEEEE. V gave up 5 bases and J gave up 6 bases; unmatched junction bases: 11. The CDR3 nucleotides read TGTGCCAGCAGTTTCGCAGGGGGAGGAGGTCAGCCCCAGCATTTT. Amino acid sequence: CASSFAGGGGQPQHF.

The chain links TRBV7-2 to TRBJ1-2, with D tentatively TRBD1 (6 bases). The CDR3 runs 13 residues. CDR1 is SGHTA, CDR2 FQGNSA, per germline. The germline V and J ends were trimmed by 6 bases and 8 bases, with 16 bases remaining between them. CDR3 amino acids: CASREGGQGGYTF. The DNA of the CDR3 is TGTGCCAGCAGGGAAGGGGGTCAGGGCGGCTACACCTTC.

V and J are TRBV21-1 and TRBJ2-7; the table assigns TRBD2, which was not confirmed against the DNA. TRBV21-1 is flagged as a pseudogene. The CDR3 loop spans 14 amino acids. The CDR3 is CASSRDERVVEQYV. Written as DNA, the CDR3 is TGTGCCAGCAGTCGGGACGAGCGGGTAGTCGAGCAGTACGTC.

The V call is TRBV18, the J call TRBJ2-5, with 7 bases identical to TRBD1. V dropped 3 bases and J dropped 1; count of bases not matched to a gene: 2. Germline V gene data show CDR1 as KGHSH and CDR2 as LQKENI. The length of the CDR3 is 14 residues. CDR3 in amino acids: CASSPTGTQETQYF. Here the CDR3 DNA reads TGTGCCAGCTCACCGACAGGGACCCAAGAGACCCAGTACTTC.

The rearrangement links TRBV19 to TRBJ2-5; D is possibly TRBD1 (5 bases). This CDR3 has 13 amino acids. CDR1 is LNHDA, CDR2 SQIVND, per germline (reference sequence). The ends were cut back, 5 bases at V and 2 bases at J, with 9 bases in the middle. CDR3 bases: TGTGCCAGTAGTGTCGACAGACAAGAGACCCAGTACTTC. This translates into CASSVDRQETQYF.

V gene TRBV13 combines with J gene TRBJ2-1, with D hard to call. Germline V gene sequence: CDR1 PRHDT, CDR2 FYEKMQ (reference sequence). The ends were cut back, 4 bases at V and 4 bases at J, with 11 bases in the middle. CDR3 length: 14 amino acids. CDR3 amino acids: CASSSPGGYNEQFF. DNA for the CDR3: TGTGCCAGCAGCTCTCCGGGCGGTTACAATGAGCAGTTCTTC.

This chain links TRBV10-3 with TRBJ1-6, with 7 positions matching TRBD1. Germline CDR1 is ENHRY and CDR2 is SYGVKD. Losses at the gene ends were 6 bases for V and 6 bases for J; bases not matched to a gene: 5. This CDR3 has 14 amino acids. CDR3: CAIRGTETNSPLHF. The CDR3 nucleotides are TGTGCCATCAGAGGGACAGAGACTAATTCACCCCTCCACTTT.

The chain recombines TRBV29-1 with TRBJ1-5, with D maybe TRBD1 (6 bases). The CDR3 has 14 amino acids. Trimming removed 4 bases at V and 2 bases at J, with 12 bases between. Germline CDR1 and CDR2: SQVTM and ANQGSEA. As DNA, the CDR3 is TGCAGCGTTGTAGGAGGGGGAGGCAATCAGCCCCAGCATTTT. Its protein is CSVVGGGGNQPQHF.

This sequence joins TRBV10-1 and TRBJ2-1; 10 bases line up with TRBD2. Germline values: CDR1 WNHNN, CDR2 SYGVQD (reference sequence). The CDR3 has 20 amino acids. Trimming cost V 3 bases and J 3 bases; bases outside gene matches: 17. The CDR3 spells CASSEGRGPIERGGYNEQFF. The CDR3 DNA is TGCGCCAGCAGTGAAGGCCGGGGCCCAATAGAGCGGGGGGGCTACAATGAGCAGTTCTTC.

The chain's CDR3 is CASSVQTDTQYF. Written as DNA, the CDR3 is TGCGCCAGCAGTGTACAAACAGATACGCAGTATTTT. The chain uses TRBV10-2 and TRBJ2-3, with D hard to call. The germline gives CDR1 WSHSY, CDR2 SAAADI. The ends were cut back, 4 bases at V and 3 bases at J, with 5 bases in the middle. The CDR3 has 12 residues.

This chain links TRBV7-9 with TRBJ1-4; D not certain. The CDR3 length is 15 residues. The germline V gene has CDR1 SEHNR and CDR2 FQNEAQ (reference sequence). Trimming cost V 5 bases and J 0 bases, with 10 bases left between them. The CDR3 DNA sequence: TGTGCCAGCAGCCTAACCACCGCAACTAATGAAAAACTGTTTTTT. It encodes CASSLTTATNEKLFF.

The rearrangement uses TRBV6-5 and TRBJ2-3; D remains unclear. The CDR3 runs 12 residues. V was clipped by 5 bases and J by 1 base, with 4 bases between them. The V gene's germline CDR1 is MNHEY and CDR2 SVGAGI. The CDR3 DNA is TGTGCCAGCAGTCCAGGCACAGATACGCAGTATTTT. Encoded protein: CASSPGTDTQYF.

J is TRBJ2-2 and V is TRBV18; a possible D gene is TRBD2 (6 bases). In germline, CDR1 is KGHSH, CDR2 LQKENI. V was cut by 8 bases and J by 7 bases, with 20 bases left in between. This CDR3 has 15 amino acids. The CDR3, as DNA: TGTGCCAGCGGGACTTCTGCGGGTTCCGTCGGGGAGCTGTTTTTT. Its translation is CASGTSAGSVGELFF.

The chain is built from TRBV7-2 and TRBJ2-5; a possible D gene is TRBD2 (5 bases). The CDR3 consists of 13 residues. V was clipped by 2 bases and J by 6 bases, with 10 bases between them. From germline, CDR1 is SGHTA and CDR2 FQGNSA. CDR3 DNA: TGTGCCAGCAGCTTACTACTAGAGAAGACCCAGTACTTC. This gives the protein CASSLLLEKTQYF.

The chain couples TRBV5-4 to TRBJ2-1; no reliable D call. This CDR3 has 16 amino acids. V was clipped by 0 bases and J by 0 bases, with 10 bases between them. Germline-derived CDR1 and CDR2 are SGHNT and YYREEE (reference sequence). CDR3 in amino acids: CASSLAGSLSYNEQFF. The CDR3 DNA sequence: TGTGCCAGCAGCTTGGCGGGTTCCCTCTCCTACAATGAGCAGTTCTTC.

V usage is TRBV9 and J usage is TRBJ1-6, with D unresolved. The CDR3 totals 15 residues. Trimming stripped 0 bases from V and 0 bases from J, with 4 bases between. Germline V gene sequence: CDR1 SGDLS, CDR2 YYNGEE. The CDR3 DNA reads TGTGCCAGCAGCGTAGGGCACTCCTATAATTCACCCCTCCACTTT. Amino acids: CASSVGHSYNSPLHF.

The rearrangement joins TRBV6-5 to TRBJ1-6, with D unclear. This CDR3 comprises 13 residues. Trimming removed 6 bases at V and 3 bases at J, with 6 bases between. The germline gives CDR1 MNHEY, CDR2 SVGAGI. This CDR3 is CASSRDYNSPLHF. CDR3 DNA: TGTGCCAGCAGCCGGGACTATAATTCACCCCTCCACTTT.

The chain is built from TRBV4-2 and TRBJ1-5, with D possibly TRBD1 on 6 matching bases. The CDR3 is 15 amino acids. Deletions cut 3 bases from V and 11 bases from J, with 20 bases between. Germline CDR1 LGHNA, CDR2 YNFKEQ. CDR3 loop: CASSQLWGQPEAQHF. Written as DNA, the CDR3 is TGTGCCAGCAGCCAGCTCTGGGGGCAGCCCGAGGCCCAGCATTTT.

The gene calls are TRBV5-6 and TRBJ1-2, with D perhaps TRBD1 (6 bases). The CDR3 is 12 amino acids. In germline, CDR1 is SGHDT, CDR2 YYEEEE. Trimming left V 1 base short and J 5 bases short, with 6 bases between. The chain's CDR3 is CASSLRGYGYTF. The CDR3 coding sequence is TGTGCCAGCAGCTTGAGGGGGTATGGCTACACCTTC. The whole variable domain, filled in from reference TRBV5-6 and TRBJ1-2, reads DAGVTQSPTHLIKTRGQQVTLRCSPKSGHDTVSWYQQALGQGPQFIFQYYEEEERQRGNFPDRFSGHQFPNYSSELNVNALLLGDSALYLCASSLRGYGYTFGSGTRLTVV.